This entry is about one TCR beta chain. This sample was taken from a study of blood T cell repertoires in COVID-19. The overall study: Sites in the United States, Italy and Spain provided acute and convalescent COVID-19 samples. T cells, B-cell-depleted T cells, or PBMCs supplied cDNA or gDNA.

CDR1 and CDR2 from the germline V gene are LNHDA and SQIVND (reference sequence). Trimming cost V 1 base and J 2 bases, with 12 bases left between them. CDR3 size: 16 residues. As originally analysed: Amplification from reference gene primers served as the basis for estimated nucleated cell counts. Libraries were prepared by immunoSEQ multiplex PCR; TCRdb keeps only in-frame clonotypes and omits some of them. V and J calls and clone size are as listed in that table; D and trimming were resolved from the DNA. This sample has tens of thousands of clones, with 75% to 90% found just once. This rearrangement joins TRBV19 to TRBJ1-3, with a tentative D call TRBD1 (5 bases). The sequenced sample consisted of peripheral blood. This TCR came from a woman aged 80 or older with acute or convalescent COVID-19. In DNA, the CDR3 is TGTGCCAGTAGTATAGCCCCAGGGAAAACTGGAAACACCATATATTTT. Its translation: CASSIAPGKTGNTIYF.